The subject of this entry is one T cell receptor beta chain. Its antigen remains unidentified. A J-beta primer mix and a sample-barcoded 5' primer were used in a second PCR of about 7 to 12 cycles. TCRdb recomputed calls from the 5' RACE reads with MiXCR, one row per CDR3 protein. The table includes 750,000 to 950,000 distinct CDR3 sequences, 25% to 30% detected once. CDR1 is SGHRS, CDR2 YFSETQ, per germline. V was cut by 0 bases and J by 5 bases, with 14 bases left in between. The CDR3 contains 15 residues. These data are taken from a study of blood T cells in healthy people across ages. Study results and caveats: TCR beta diversity was tightly associated with the proportion of naive T cells.

The sample was also reused in another study, on T cells of mothers and their children.

Sequencing was carried out using blood. The chain uses TRBV5-1 and TRBJ1-1; a possible D gene is TRBD1 (5 bases). This sequence originates from a woman between 40 and 55 years old in good health. The CDR3, as DNA: TGCGCCAGCAGCTTGGAGGCAGGGAGGGATACTGAAGCTTTCTTT. Residues: CASSLEAGRDTEAFF.